Presented here are 20 T cell receptor beta chains from one specimen sequenced in a study of human T cells and chemical hapten exposure. TCRdb re-derived calls from the RACE reads in MiXCR, one entry per CDR3 protein. The profile covers more than 95,000 distinct CDR3 sequences, with 9.5% to 13% appearing a single time and around 1.5% taken by the ten largest. The time point: patch test 1, 2 weeks after DPC sensitization. Stated treatment: therapeutic diphenylcyclopropenone sensitization with weekly scalp DPC. The sample here was whole blood, taken in connection with sensitization to the hapten diphenylcyclopropenone (DPC). The receptors originated from a woman in her 50s with alopecia areata. Some clones in this sample may be carry-over from other donors' samples.

There are many counts of this clonotype. The chain combines TRBV6-1 with TRBJ2-5; 8 bases match TRBD2. In germline, CDR1 is MNHNS, CDR2 SASEGT. V lost 7 bases to trimming and J lost 1 base; unmatched junction nucleotides: 5. The CDR3 consists of 14 residues. CDR3 DNA: TGTGCCAGCACTTCTAGCGGGCCCCAAGAGACCCAGTACTTC. The encoded protein is CASTSSGPQETQYF.

This clonotype was counted a few times. The V call is TRBV28, the J call TRBJ1-4; D remains unclear. This CDR3 spans 12 amino acids. Trimming cost V 7 bases and J 7 bases, with 10 bases left between them. The germline V gene encodes CDR1 MDHEN and CDR2 SYDVKM. CDR3 amino acids: CASTRRSEKLFF. In DNA, the CDR3 is TGTGCCAGCACCCGGAGGAGTGAAAAACTGTTTTTT.

The chain is built from TRBV2 and TRBJ1-2; no clear D. The CDR3 runs to 18 residues. Between the trimmed V and J ends, which lost 0 bases and 2 bases, there was a span of 19 bases. Germline assignment: CDR1 SNHLY and CDR2 FYNNEI. DNA of the CDR3: TGTGCCAGCAGTGAAGCGCTTCGGGCAGGTCCAGGAAACTATGGCTACACCTTC. As protein: CASSEALRAGPGNYGYTF. The full variable domain, completed using reference TRBV2 and TRBJ1-2, is EPEVTQTPSHQVTQMGQEVILRCVPISNHLYFYWYRQILGQKVEFLVSFYNNEISEKSEIFDDQFSVERPDGSNFTLKIRSTKLEDSAMYFCASSEALRAGPGNYGYTFGSGTRLTVV.

This clonotype was recorded a few times. CDR3 in DNA: TGTGCCAGCAGCTTATTGACCGAAACGCAGTATTTT. It codes for CASSLLTETQYF. The chain couples TRBV7-2 to TRBJ2-3; D uncertain. The CDR3 contains 12 residues. Trimming took 2 bases from V and 9 from J, leaving 9 bases between them. Germline CDR1 is SGHTA and CDR2 is FQGNSA.

This clonotype has a count of ten or more. The V call is TRBV6-2 or TRBV6-3, the J call TRBJ1-5, with D tentatively TRBD1 (5 bases). V was clipped by 0 bases and J by 2 bases, with 11 bases between them. CDR3 size: 16 residues. The germline CDR1 and CDR2 sequences are MNHEY and SVGEGT. The CDR3 spells CASSYSLGGGNQPQHF. CDR3 coding DNA: TGTGCCAGCAGTTACTCCCTCGGAGGGGGCAATCAGCCCCAGCATTTT.

The J gene is TRBJ1-1, the V gene TRBV28; TRBD1 aligns across 9 bases. Germline V CDR1 and CDR2: MDHEN, SYDVKM. The V and J ends lost 9 bases and 7 bases, in that order; junction bases with no gene match: 6. There are 12 residues in the CDR3. CDR3 DNA sequence: TGTGCCAGTCTTACAGGGGGCCTTGAAGCTTTCTTT. Protein product: CASLTGGLEAFF.

This clonotype came up a few times. V gene TRBV18 combines with J gene TRBJ2-7; 11 bases align to TRBD1. The CDR3 is 15 residues long. The V gene end was trimmed by 4 bases and the J gene end by 2 bases; junction bases not matched to a gene: 4. Germline assignment: CDR1 KGHSH and CDR2 LQKENI. In nucleotides, the CDR3 is TGTGCCAGCTCACAAGGGACAGGGGGAACCTACGAGCAGTACTTC. Its protein product is CASSQGTGGTYEQYF.

This chain uses TRBV29-1 with TRBJ2-7, with D hard to call. Germline V gene sequence: CDR1 SQVTM, CDR2 ANQGSEA. The CDR3 contains 14 residues. V gave up 1 base and J gave up 7 bases, with 17 bases separating them. The CDR3 region is CSVEGANHPREQYF. CDR3 bases: TGCAGCGTTGAAGGGGCTAACCATCCACGTGAGCAGTACTTC.

This clonotype was observed at least ten times. The V call is TRBV13, the J call TRBJ2-7; 7 nucleotides line up with TRBD2. Trimming removed 2 bases from V and 5 bases from J; junction bases left unmatched: 6. Germline loops: CDR1 PRHDT, CDR2 FYEKMQ (reference sequence). CDR3 length: 14 residues. CDR3 loop: CASSLREAGNEQYF. The CDR3 DNA follows: TGTGCCAGCAGCTTACGGGAGGCTGGAAACGAGCAGTACTTC. Looking up the rest from reference TRBV13 and TRBJ2-7 gives the full variable domain: AAGVIQSPRHLIKEKRETATLKCYPIPRHDTVYWYQQGPGQDPQFLISFYEKMQSDKGSIPDRFSAQQFSDYHSELNMSSLELGDSALYFCASSLREAGNEQYFGPGTRLTVT.

The chain joins TRBV18 to TRBJ1-5; no definite D call. Germline values: CDR1 KGHSH, CDR2 LQKENI. This CDR3 contains 15 residues. The V end lost 4 bases, the J end lost 2 bases, and 12 bases lay between the germline ends. Written as DNA, the CDR3 is TGTGCCAGCTCACTTGAAGGCTCCCGCAATCAGCCCCAGCATTTT. This encodes CASSLEGSRNQPQHF.

Only a few counts were recorded for this clonotype. The chain employs TRBV28 and TRBJ1-5; D might be TRBD1 (6 bases). Germline V gives CDR1 MDHEN, CDR2 SYDVKM. The CDR3 is made up of 15 amino acids. The ends were cut back, 1 base at V and 4 bases at J, with 11 bases in the middle. DNA of the CDR3: TGTGCCAGCAGTTTATCAGGGGCCCGTAATCAGCCCCAGCATTTT. It encodes CASSLSGARNQPQHF.

This clonotype was detected a few times. V is TRBV3-1 and J is TRBJ1-3; 7 positions match TRBD1. Germline V lookup: CDR1 LGHDT, CDR2 YNNKEL (reference sequence). The CDR3 has 15 residues. J gave up 3 bases and V 4 bases, and 6 bases lay outside the gene matches. The CDR3 DNA follows: TGTGCCAGCAGCCTAAGGGGACAGAGTGGAAACACCATATATTTT. Its translation is CASSLRGQSGNTIYF.

A few counts support this clonotype. V is TRBV5-1 and J is TRBJ1-3; tentatively, D is TRBD1 (6 bases). Germline V gives CDR1 SGHRS, CDR2 YFSETQ. The germline V and J ends were trimmed by 3 bases and 0 bases, with 16 bases remaining between them. The CDR3 loop spans 17 amino acids. CDR3 nucleotides: TGCGCCAGCAGCTCTGGATTGGACAGATACTCTGGAAACACCATATATTTT. Protein: CASSSGLDRYSGNTIYF.

The chain has TRBV28 and TRBJ1-1, with 7 positions matching TRBD1. V was pared by 5 bases and J by 7 bases, with 7 bases of the junction left unmatched. Germline CDR1 is MDHEN and CDR2 is SYDVKM. The length of the CDR3 is 13 residues. The CDR3 sequence is CASSLGTELEAFF. CDR3 DNA: TGTGCCAGCAGTCTCGGGACAGAGCTTGAAGCTTTCTTT.

Only a few counts were recorded for this clonotype. The genes are TRBV5-1 and TRBJ2-7; no definite D call. Trimming pared 0 bases from V and 3 bases from J, leaving 10 bases between. There are 14 residues in the CDR3. The germline V gene has CDR1 SGHRS and CDR2 YFSETQ. CDR3 residues: CASSLGADIYEQYF. The CDR3 DNA reads TGCGCCAGCAGCTTGGGAGCCGACATCTACGAGCAGTACTTC.

The V and J genes are TRBV18 and TRBJ1-5, with D maybe TRBD1 (6 bases). V lost 4 bases and J lost 3, with 10 bases in between. CDR3 length equals 14 residues. The germline gives CDR1 KGHSH, CDR2 LQKENI. The CDR3 spells CASSHRDTNQPQHF. The CDR3, as DNA: TGTGCCAGCTCACACCGGGACACCAATCAGCCCCAGCATTTT.

This clonotype turned up a few times. The chain recombines TRBV7-6 with TRBJ1-5; D gene ambiguous. Deletions cut 1 base from V and 4 bases from J, with 8 bases between. Germline values: CDR1 SGHVS, CDR2 FNYEAQ. CDR3 size: 14 residues. CDR3 sequence (DNA): TGTGCCAGCAGCTTAGAGTCAGATAATCAGCCCCAGCATTTT. It specifies CASSLESDNQPQHF.

This clonotype has a handful of counts. The chain uses TRBV2 and TRBJ2-2; D is possibly TRBD1 or TRBD2 (5 bases each). This CDR3 contains 12 residues. Trimming took off 5 bases at V and 6 bases at J, with 7 bases between the two ends. Germline lookup yields CDR1 SNHLY and CDR2 FYNNEI. CDR3 nucleotides: TGTGCCAGCAGTTTGGGACCCGGGGAGCTGTTTTTT. This encodes CASSLGPGELFF. The complete variable domain, with remaining parts taken from reference TRBV2 and TRBJ2-2, reads EPEVTQTPSHQVTQMGQEVILRCVPISNHLYFYWYRQILGQKVEFLVSFYNNEISEKSEIFDDQFSVERPDGSNFTLKIRSTKLEDSAMYFCASSLGPGELFFGEGSRLTVL.

This clonotype was picked up many times. This sequence joins TRBV13 and TRBJ1-2; 7 bases agree with TRBD1. Germline CDR1 PRHDT, CDR2 FYEKMQ (reference sequence). This CDR3 has 16 residues. Germline trimming cut 5 bases from V and 1 base from J; bases unmatched to any gene: 10. CDR3 sequence reads: CASSGETGMLNYGYTF. In DNA, the CDR3 is TGTGCCAGCAGCGGTGAGACAGGGATGCTTAACTATGGCTACACCTTC.

This clonotype was recorded a few times. The chain joins TRBV10-3 to TRBJ2-7; a weak D match, TRBD2 (5 bases). The V gene lost 3 bases and the J gene lost 2 bases, with 14 bases spanning the gap. Germline CDR1 is ENHRY and CDR2 is SYGVKD. The CDR3 is made up of 15 amino acids. As DNA, the CDR3 is TGTGCCATCAGTGATATTCTTAGGAGGACCTACGAGCAGTACTTC. The encoded protein is CAISDILRRTYEQYF.